Following are 5 T cell receptor beta chains from one sample sequenced in a study of cytomegalovirus exposure and HLA in healthy donors. Repertoires were generated with immunoSEQ multiplex PCR, while TCRdb's copy carries only in-frame clones and drops some. The data contain under 200,000 clones, 89% of them seen just once; the ten biggest clones take up 4% to 5%. Sequenced input: PBMCs. These receptors came from a man younger than 35 in good health and CMV-seropositive.

On this clone itself: At one of its ends the junction is not consistent with the germline gene, which may arise from a read error. The gene calls are TRBV5-1 and TRBJ2-7; D is perhaps TRBD1 (6 bases). Looked up from germline, CDR1 is SGHRS and CDR2 is YFSETQ. The CDR3 runs to 14 residues. The CDR3 sequence is CASSLATGSSEQYF. CDR3 DNA: TGCGCCAGCAGCTTGGCTACAGGGTCCTCCGAGCAGTACTTC.

The chain links TRBV6-1 to TRBJ1-2; possibly TRBD1 for D (6 bases). Germline CDR1 reads MNHNS; CDR2 reads SASEGT. Trimming cost V 1 base and J 7 bases, with 10 bases left between them. The CDR3 spans 13 residues. The CDR3 nucleotides read TGTGCCAGCAGTGAAGGTTGGGGGCTTGGCTACACCTTC. It translates to CASSEGWGLGYTF.

The chain is built from TRBV5-4 and TRBJ2-1; 10 bases align to TRBD2. The CDR3 is made up of 14 amino acids. Looked up from germline, CDR1 is SGHNT and CDR2 is YYREEE (reference sequence). V trimming: 5 bases; J trimming: 7 bases; junction bases outside the gene matches: 6. The DNA for the CDR3 is TGTGCCAGCAGTTCGGGACTAGCGACAAATGAGCAGTTCTTC. Its protein product is CASSSGLATNEQFF. The whole variable domain, filled in from reference TRBV5-4 and TRBJ2-1, reads ETGVTQSPTHLIKTRGQQVTLRCSSQSGHNTVSWYQQALGQGPQFIFQYYREEENGRGNFPPRFSGLQFPNYSSELNVNALELDDSALYLCASSSGLATNEQFFGPGTRLTVL.

The chain is built from TRBV7-9 and TRBJ2-1, with 9 bases matching TRBD1. Trimming at V came to 7 bases and at J to 6 bases, leaving 13 bases not matched to a gene. Germline V gives CDR1 SEHNR, CDR2 FQNEAQ (reference sequence). This CDR3 is 16 amino acids long. The CDR3 nucleotides read TGTGCCAGCACCCGGACCTCCGGGACAGGGTCCAATGAGCAGTTCTTC. It is translated as CASTRTSGTGSNEQFF.

This rearrangement joins TRBV28 to TRBJ2-5, with 8 nucleotides matching TRBD1. In germline, CDR1 is MDHEN, CDR2 SYDVKM. V dropped 5 bases and J dropped 4; count of bases not matched to a gene: 9. This CDR3 has 15 amino acids. The CDR3 reads CASSLPDRVGETQYF. CDR3 in DNA: TGTGCCAGCAGTCTACCGGACAGGGTTGGAGAGACCCAGTACTTC.